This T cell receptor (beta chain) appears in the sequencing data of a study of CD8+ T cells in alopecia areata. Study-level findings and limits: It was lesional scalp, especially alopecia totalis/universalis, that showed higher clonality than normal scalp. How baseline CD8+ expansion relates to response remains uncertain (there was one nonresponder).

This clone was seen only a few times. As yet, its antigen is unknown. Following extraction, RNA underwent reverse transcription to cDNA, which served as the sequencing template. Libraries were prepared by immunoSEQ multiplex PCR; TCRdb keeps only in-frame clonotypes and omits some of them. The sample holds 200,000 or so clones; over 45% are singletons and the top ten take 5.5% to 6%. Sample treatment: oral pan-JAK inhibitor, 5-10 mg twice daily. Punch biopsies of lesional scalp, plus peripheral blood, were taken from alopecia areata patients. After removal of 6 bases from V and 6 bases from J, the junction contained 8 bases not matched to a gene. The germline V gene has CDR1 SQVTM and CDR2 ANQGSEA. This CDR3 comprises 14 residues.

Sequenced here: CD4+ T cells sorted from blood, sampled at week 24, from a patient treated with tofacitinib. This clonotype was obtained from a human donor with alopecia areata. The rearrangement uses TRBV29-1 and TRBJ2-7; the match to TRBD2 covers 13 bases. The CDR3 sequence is CSVRLLAGGGEQYF. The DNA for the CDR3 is TGCAGCGTCCGATTACTAGCGGGAGGGGGCGAGCAGTACTTC.